The source of this TCR beta chain is a study of blood T cell repertoires in COVID-19 (dated by TCRdb to the early 2020s). With respect to the entire study: Recovered participants in ImmuneRACE Cohort 3 were defined as having two consecutive negative NP/OP PCR tests, clearance from a healthcare professional, or resolution of symptoms. The repertoires were released in a freely available public database intended as a resource for research on the immune response to SARS-CoV-2. The samples were drawn from the first 160 participants of the ongoing ImmuneRACE study and from roughly 1,300 subjects provided by 6 global collaborators. The prospective study material was composed of cDNA or gDNA derived from T cells, B-cell-depleted T cells, or PBMCs. Nearly every sample came with metadata listing a de-identified subject ID, COVID-19 status, age in years and sex. Samples from collaborators originated in the United States, Italy and Spain and spanned both the acute and convalescent phases of COVID-19. The dataset comprised deeply sampled blood TCRbeta repertoires from subjects exposed to, actively infected with, or recovered from COVID-19. HLA class I and class II types, where available, came from metadata supplied by the sample provider rather than from assay-based typing. Overall study outcomes, separate from this receptor: The quantity of clinical and demographic metadata differed by source and by participant and was supplied without curation.

The immunoSEQ Assay, a bias-controlled multiplex PCR, was used to amplify TCRbeta CDR3 regions from genomic DNA. As for how the authors treated the data: The number of nucleated cells in each sample was estimated by amplification of reference gene primers within the assay. Sequence reads were collapsed and filtered to measure the absolute abundance of every unique TCRbeta CDR3 rearrangement. For each sample, productive Simpson clonality was calculated by taking the square root of Simpson's diversity index across productive rearrangements. Imported from immuneACCESS, the table was reduced by TCRdb to in-frame sequences with V and J called. These copies leave out some clones; in studies compared against another copy, an unresolved V gene accounts for under half, and the cause of the remainder is not known. The V and J calls and clone size are taken from that table; D and trimming were inferred from the DNA. The sample yields roughly 340,000 clones; around 87% were counted once. The ten biggest clones cover 1.9% of the sample.

Details on this clone: Its binding antigen is unknown. Base quality data are lacking; no much larger clone is found one base away.

Participants in the prospective study were enrolled through a virtual design, were aged about 18 to 100 years, and lived in about 25 United States geographic areas. To assign participants to cohorts, the prospective study relied on clinical history that participants themselves reported in a screening survey and a study questionnaire. In the prospective study, whole blood, serum and a nasopharyngeal or oropharyngeal swab were collected from each participant by mobile phlebotomists. Over a roughly 2-month period, participants in the prospective study had the option of providing additional blood draws and questionnaires. Before DNA extraction, prospective study blood samples were shipped either frozen or at room temperature. From a lookup of the germline V gene, CDR1 and CDR2 are SNHLY and FYNNEI. V drops 3 bases and J drops 1 base, leaving 3 bases in between. Reading from cysteine to phenylalanine, the CDR3 counts 12 amino acids. The retained sequence is limited to the CDR3, 36 bases, with the frame set at the first base.

The chain employs TRBV2 and TRBJ1-2; the D gene assignment is ambiguous. The sequence was obtained from a middle-aged man in a cohort exposed to, infected with or recovered from COVID-19 (not recorded which). The specimen was PBMCs or T cells enriched from blood (not recorded which). The CDR3 amino acid sequence is: CASSDSNYGYTF. DNA sequence: TGTGCCAGCAGTGACAGTAACTATGGCTACACCTTC.